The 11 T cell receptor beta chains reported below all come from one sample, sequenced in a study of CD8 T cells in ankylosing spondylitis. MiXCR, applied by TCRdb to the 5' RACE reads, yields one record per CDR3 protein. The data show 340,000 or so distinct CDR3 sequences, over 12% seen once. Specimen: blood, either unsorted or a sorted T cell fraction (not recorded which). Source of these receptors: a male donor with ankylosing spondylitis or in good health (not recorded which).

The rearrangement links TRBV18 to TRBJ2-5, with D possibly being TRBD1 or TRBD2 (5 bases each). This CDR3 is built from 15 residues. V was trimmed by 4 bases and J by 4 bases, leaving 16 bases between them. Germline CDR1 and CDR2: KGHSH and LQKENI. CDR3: CASSRDGTKGETQYF. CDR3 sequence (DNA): TGTGCCAGCTCACGGGACGGGACGAAGGGAGAGACCCAGTACTTC.

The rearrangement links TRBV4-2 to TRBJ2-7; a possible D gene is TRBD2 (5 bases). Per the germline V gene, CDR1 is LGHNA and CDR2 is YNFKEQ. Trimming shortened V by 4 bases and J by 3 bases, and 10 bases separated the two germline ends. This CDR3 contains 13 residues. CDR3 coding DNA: TGTGCCAGCAGCCCCGGGATCATCTACGAGCAGTACTTC. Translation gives CASSPGIIYEQYF.

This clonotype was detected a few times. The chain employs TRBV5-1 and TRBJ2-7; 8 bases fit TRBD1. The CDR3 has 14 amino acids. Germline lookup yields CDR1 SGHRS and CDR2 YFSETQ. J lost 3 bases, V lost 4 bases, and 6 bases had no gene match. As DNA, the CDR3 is TGCGCCAGCAGCGGGACAGGTTTTGGCTACGAGCAGTACTTC. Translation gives CASSGTGFGYEQYF.

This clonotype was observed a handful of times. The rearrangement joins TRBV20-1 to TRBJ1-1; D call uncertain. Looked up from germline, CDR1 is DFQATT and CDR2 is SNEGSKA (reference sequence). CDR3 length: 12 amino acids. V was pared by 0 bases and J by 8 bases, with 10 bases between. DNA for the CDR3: TGCAGTGCTAGAGATCCACAAAGGGAAGCTTTCTTT. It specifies CSARDPQREAFF.

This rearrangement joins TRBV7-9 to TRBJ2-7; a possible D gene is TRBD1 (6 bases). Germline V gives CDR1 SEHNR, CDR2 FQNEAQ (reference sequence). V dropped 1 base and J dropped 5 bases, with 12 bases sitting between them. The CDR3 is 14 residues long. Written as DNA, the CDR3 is TGTGCCAGCAGCTTAGAGGGGCGACAGGACGAGCAGTACTTC. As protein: CASSLEGRQDEQYF.

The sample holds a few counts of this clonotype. CDR3 sequence (DNA): TGTGCCAGCAGCTCCGACAGGGGGCGGAGAACTAATGAAAAACTGTTTTTT. Translating gives CASSSDRGRRTNEKLFF. The chain carries TRBV7-2 and TRBJ1-4; 10 nucleotides align to TRBD1. Trimming cost V 4 bases and J 1 base; bases outside gene matches: 6. This CDR3 comprises 17 residues. Per germline, CDR1 SGHTA and CDR2 FQGNSA.

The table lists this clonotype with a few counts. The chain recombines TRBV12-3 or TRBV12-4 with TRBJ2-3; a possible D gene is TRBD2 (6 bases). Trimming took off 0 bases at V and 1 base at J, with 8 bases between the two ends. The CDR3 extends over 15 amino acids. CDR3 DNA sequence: TGTGCCAGCAGTTTAGCAGCGGGTGGCACAGATACGCAGTATTTT. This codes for CASSLAAGGTDTQYF.

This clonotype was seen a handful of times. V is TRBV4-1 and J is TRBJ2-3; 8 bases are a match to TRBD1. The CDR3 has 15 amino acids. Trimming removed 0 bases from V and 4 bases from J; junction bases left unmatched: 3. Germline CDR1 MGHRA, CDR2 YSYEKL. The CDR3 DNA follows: TGCGCCAGCAGCCAAGATCAGGGGGCCTCAGATACGCAGTATTTT. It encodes CASSQDQGASDTQYF.

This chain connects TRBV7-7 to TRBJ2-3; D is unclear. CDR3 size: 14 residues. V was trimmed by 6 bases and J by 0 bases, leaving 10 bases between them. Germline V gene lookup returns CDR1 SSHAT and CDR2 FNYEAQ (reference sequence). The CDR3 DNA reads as TGTGCCAGCAGTGCGTCCGCTAGCACAGATACGCAGTATTTT. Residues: CASSASASTDTQYF.

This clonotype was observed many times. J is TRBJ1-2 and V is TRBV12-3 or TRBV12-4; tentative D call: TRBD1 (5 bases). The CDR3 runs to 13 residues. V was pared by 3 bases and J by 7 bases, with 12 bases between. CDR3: CASSLGGSSGYTF. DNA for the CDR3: TGTGCCAGCAGTTTGGGGGGGAGCTCTGGCTACACCTTC.

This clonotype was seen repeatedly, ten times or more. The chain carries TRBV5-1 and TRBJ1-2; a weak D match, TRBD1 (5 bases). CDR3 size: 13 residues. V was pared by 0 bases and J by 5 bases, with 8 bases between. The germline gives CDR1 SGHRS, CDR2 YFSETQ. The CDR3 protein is CASSLDRRYGYTF. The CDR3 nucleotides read TGCGCCAGCAGCTTGGACAGGCGTTATGGCTACACCTTC.